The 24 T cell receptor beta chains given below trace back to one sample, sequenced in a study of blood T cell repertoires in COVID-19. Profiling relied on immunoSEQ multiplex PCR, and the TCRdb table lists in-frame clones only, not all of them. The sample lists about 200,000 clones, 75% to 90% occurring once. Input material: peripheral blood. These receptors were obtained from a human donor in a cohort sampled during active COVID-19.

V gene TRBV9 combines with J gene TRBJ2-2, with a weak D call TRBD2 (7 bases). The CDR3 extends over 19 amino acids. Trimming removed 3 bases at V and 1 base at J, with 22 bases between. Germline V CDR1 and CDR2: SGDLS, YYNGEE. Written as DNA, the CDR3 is TGTGCCAGCAGCGGGGGGGGCCCCAGGTCAATTATGAACACCGGGGAGCTGTTTTTT. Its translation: CASSGGGPRSIMNTGELFF.

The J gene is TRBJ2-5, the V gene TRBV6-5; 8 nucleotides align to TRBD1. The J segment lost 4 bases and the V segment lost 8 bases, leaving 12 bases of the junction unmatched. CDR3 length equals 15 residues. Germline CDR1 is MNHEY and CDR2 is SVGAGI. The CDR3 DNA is TGTGCCAGCCGACTAGGGACAGGACGACGAGAGACCCAGTACTTC. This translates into CASRLGTGRRETQYF.

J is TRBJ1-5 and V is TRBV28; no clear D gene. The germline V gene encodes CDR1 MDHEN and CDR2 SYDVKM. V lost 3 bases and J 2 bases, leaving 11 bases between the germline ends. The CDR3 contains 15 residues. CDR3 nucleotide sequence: TGTGCCAGCAGTTTTGGAGGTATTGGCAATCAGCCCCAGCATTTT. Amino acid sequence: CASSFGGIGNQPQHF. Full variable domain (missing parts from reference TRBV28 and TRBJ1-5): DVKVTQSSRYLVKRTGEKVFLECVQDMDHENMFWYRQDPGLGLRLIYFSYDVKMKEKGDIPEGYSVSREKKERFSLILESASTNQTSMYLCASSFGGIGNQPQHFGDGTRLSIL.

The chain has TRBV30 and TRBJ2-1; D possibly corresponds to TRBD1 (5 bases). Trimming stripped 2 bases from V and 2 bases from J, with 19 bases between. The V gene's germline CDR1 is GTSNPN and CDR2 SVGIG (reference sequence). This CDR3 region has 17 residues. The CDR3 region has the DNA TGTGCCTGGAGTCGTCCGGCCAGGACACGGCCCTACAATGAGCAGTTCTTC. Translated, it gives CAWSRPARTRPYNEQFF.

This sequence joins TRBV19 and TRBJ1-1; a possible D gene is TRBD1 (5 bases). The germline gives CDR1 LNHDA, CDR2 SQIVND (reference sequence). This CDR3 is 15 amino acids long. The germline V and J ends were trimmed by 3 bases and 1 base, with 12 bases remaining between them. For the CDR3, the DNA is TGTGCCAGTAGTATGATCTTCGGGGGGAACACTGAAGCTTTCTTT. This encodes CASSMIFGGNTEAFF.

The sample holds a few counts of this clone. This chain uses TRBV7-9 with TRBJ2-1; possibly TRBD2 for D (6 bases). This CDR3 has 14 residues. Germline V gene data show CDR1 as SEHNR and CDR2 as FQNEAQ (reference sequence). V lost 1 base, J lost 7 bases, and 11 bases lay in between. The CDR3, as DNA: TGTGCCAGCAGCTTAGATGCGGGAACGAATGAGCAGTTCTTC. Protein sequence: CASSLDAGTNEQFF.

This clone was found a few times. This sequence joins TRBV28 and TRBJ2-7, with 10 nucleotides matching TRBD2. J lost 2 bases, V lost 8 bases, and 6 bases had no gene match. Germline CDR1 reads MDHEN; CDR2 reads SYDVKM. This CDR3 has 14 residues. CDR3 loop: CASHERGGTYEQYF. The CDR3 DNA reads TGTGCCAGCCACGAGCGGGGGGGCACCTACGAGCAGTACTTC.

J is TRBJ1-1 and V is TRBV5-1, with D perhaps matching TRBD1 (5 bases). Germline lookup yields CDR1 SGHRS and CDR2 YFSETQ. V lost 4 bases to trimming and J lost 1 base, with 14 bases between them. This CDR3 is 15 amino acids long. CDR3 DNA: TGCGCCAGCAGCCCTAGAGAAGGGGCGAACACTGAAGCTTTCTTT. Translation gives CASSPREGANTEAFF.

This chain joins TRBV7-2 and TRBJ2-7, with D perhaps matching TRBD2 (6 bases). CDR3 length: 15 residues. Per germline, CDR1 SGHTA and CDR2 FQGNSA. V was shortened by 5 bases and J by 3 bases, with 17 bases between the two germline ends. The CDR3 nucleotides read TGTGCCAGCAGCACGCCTCTAGCGATCGGCTACGAGCAGTACTTC. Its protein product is CASSTPLAIGYEQYF. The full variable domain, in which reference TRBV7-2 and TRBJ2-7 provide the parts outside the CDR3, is GAGVSQSPSNKVTEKGKDVELRCDPISGHTALYWYRQSLGQGLEFLIYFQGNSAPDKSGLPSDRFSAERTGGSVSTLTIQRTQQEDSAVYLCASSTPLAIGYEQYFGPGTRLTVT.

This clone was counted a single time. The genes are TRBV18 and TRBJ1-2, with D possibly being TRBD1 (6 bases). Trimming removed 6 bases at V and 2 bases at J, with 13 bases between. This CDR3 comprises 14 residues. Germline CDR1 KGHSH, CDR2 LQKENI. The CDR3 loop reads CASSRTEINYGYTF. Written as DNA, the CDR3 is TGTGCCAGCTCGCGGACAGAAATCAACTATGGCTACACCTTC.

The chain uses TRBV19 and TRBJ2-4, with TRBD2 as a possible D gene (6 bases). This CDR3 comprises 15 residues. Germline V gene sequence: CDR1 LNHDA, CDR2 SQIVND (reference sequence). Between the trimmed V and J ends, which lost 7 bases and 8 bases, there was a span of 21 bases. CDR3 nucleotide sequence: TGTGCCAGTAAAGGAAGGGTGGGAGGAGGGGACATTCAGTACTTC. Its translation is CASKGRVGGGDIQYF.

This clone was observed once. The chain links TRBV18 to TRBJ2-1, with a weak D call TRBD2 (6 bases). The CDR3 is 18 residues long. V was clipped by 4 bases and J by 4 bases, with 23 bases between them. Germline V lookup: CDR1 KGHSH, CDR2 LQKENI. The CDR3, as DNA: TGTGCCAGCTCACAACCGATCAACAGATTAGCGGAGTACAATGAGCAGTTCTTC. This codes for CASSQPINRLAEYNEQFF.

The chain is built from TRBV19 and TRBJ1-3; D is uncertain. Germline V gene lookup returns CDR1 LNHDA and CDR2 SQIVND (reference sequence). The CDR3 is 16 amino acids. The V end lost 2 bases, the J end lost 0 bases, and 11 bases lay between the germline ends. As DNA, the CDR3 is TGTGCCAGTAGTATACGGGAATTCTTCTCTGGAAACACCATATATTTT. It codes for CASSIREFFSGNTIYF.

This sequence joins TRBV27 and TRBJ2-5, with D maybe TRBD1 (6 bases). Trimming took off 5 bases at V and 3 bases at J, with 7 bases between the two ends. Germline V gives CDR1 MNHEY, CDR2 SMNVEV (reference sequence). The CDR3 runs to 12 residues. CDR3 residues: CASSHREETQYF. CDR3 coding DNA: TGTGCCAGCAGTCACAGGGAAGAGACCCAGTACTTC.

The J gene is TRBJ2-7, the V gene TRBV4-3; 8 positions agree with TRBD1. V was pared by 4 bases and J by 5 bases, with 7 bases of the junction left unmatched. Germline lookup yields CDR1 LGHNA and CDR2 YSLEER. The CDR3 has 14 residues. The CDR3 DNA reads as TGCGCCAGCAGCCTTCAGGGGGCGAGGGACGAGCAGTACTTC. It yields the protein CASSLQGARDEQYF.

The CDR3 DNA is TGTGCCACCAGACCCTGGCAGGCAGGGGATCAGCCCCAGCATTTT. This sequence encodes CATRPWQAGDQPQHF. The V call is TRBV28, the J call TRBJ1-5, with D possibly TRBD1 on 6 matching bases. Germline CDR1 and CDR2: MDHEN and SYDVKM. This CDR3 spans 15 amino acids. V lost 10 bases, J lost 5 bases, and 21 bases lay in between. Full variable domain (remainder filled in from reference TRBV28 and TRBJ1-5): DVKVTQSSRYLVKRTGEKVFLECVQDMDHENMFWYRQDPGLGLRLIYFSYDVKMKEKGDIPEGYSVSREKKERFSLILESASTNQTSMYLCATRPWQAGDQPQHFGDGTRLSIL.

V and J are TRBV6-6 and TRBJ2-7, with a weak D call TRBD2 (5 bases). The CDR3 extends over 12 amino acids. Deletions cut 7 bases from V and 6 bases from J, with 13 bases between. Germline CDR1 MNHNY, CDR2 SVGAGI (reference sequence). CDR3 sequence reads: CASKADLFEQYF. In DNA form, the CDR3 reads TGTGCCAGCAAAGCGGACCTTTTCGAGCAGTACTTC.

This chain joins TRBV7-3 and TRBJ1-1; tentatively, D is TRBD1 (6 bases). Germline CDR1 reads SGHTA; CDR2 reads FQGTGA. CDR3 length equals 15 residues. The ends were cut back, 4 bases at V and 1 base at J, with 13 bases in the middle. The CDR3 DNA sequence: TGTGCCAGCAGCTCCCAGGGGATTGGGAACACTGAAGCTTTCTTT. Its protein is CASSSQGIGNTEAFF.

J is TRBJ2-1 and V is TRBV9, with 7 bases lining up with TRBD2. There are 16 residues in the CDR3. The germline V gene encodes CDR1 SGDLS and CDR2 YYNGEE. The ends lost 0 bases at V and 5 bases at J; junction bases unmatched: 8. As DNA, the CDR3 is TGTGCCAGCAGCGTAGCCTGGGCTAGCGGTAACAATGAGCAGTTCTTC. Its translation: CASSVAWASGNNEQFF.

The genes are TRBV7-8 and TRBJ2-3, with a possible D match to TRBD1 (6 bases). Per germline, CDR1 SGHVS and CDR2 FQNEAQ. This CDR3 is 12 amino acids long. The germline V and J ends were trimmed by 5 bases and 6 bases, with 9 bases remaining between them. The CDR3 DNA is TGTGCCAGCAGCCCAACAGGGGATACGCAGTATTTT. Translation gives CASSPTGDTQYF.

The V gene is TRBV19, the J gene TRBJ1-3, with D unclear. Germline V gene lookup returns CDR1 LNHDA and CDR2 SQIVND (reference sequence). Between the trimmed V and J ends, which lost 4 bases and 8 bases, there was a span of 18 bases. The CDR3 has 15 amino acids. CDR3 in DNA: TGTGCCAGTAGTAAAACGGCGGCTCGGGGAGACACCATATATTTT. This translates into CASSKTAARGDTIYF.

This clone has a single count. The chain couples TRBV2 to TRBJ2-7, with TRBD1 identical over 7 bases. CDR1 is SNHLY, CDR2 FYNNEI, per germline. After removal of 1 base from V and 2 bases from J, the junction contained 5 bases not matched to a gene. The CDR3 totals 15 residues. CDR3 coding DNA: TGTGCCAGCAGTGAAGTAAGACAGGGCCCCTACGAGCAGTACTTC. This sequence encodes CASSEVRQGPYEQYF.

CDR3 sequence: CAISETTGAYSEQYF. The CDR3 DNA is TGTGCCATCAGTGAAACGACAGGGGCTTACTCCGAGCAGTACTTC. The genes are TRBV10-3 and TRBJ2-7; 8 nucleotides match TRBD1. Trimming cost V 3 bases and J 6 bases; bases outside gene matches: 10. CDR3 length: 15 amino acids. CDR1 and CDR2 from the germline V gene are ENHRY and SYGVKD.

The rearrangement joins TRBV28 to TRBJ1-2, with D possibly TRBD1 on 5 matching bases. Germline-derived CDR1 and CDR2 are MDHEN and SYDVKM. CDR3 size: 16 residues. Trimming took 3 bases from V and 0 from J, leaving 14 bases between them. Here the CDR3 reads CASSFPQGLANYGYTF. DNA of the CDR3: TGTGCCAGCAGTTTTCCCCAGGGCCTAGCTAACTATGGCTACACCTTC.